Listed below are T cell receptor beta chains from one sample, sequenced in a study of vaccination and CD4 T cells after COVID-19. What these receptors recognize is not known. Via MiXCR, TCRdb re-called the PCR reads, giving one row per CDR3 protein. The profile shows roughly 20,000 distinct CDR3 sequences, about 50% of them singletons. The sample taken for sequencing was CD4+ T cells from blood, cultured in vitro. The origin of the receptors is a human donor who had recovered from COVID-19. Each CDR3 is given with its conserved first and last residue. Fields, in order: V gene, CDR3 length, clone size, J gene, D gene, CDR3 protein, CDR3 DNA. A D gene is named only where the DNA matches it firmly. Clone size is given for some rows only: seen once, a few or many times, or a class if the clone is expanded.

>TRBV29-1|13|NA|TRBJ2-1|TRBD1
CSVVETGGDEQFF
TGCAGCGTTGTTGAGACAGGGGGCGATGAGCAGTTCTTC
>TRBV7-9|14|NA|TRBJ2-3|NA
CASTSGSDRDTQYF
TGTGCCAGCACCTCAGGCAGCGATCGAGATACGCAGTATTTT
>TRBV7-8|13|NA|TRBJ2-7|NA
CASSLVGRGEQYF
TGTGCCAGCAGCTTAGTGGGGAGAGGCGAGCAGTACTTC
>TRBV3-1|13|NA|TRBJ1-1|NA
CASSRGESTEAFF
TGTGCCAGCAGCCGAGGGGAGAGCACTGAAGCTTTCTTT
>TRBV7-3|12|once|TRBJ2-1|TRBD2
CASSFSGAEQFF
TGTGCCAGCAGCTTCAGCGGGGCTGAGCAGTTCTTC
>TRBV12-3/TRBV12-4|16|NA|TRBJ2-5|TRBD2
CASSLGTSGRQETQYF
TGTGCCAGCAGCTTGGGAACTAGCGGGAGACAAGAGACCCAGTACTTC
>TRBV2|14|NA|TRBJ2-1|NA
CASKGGSSYNEQFF
TGTGCCAGCAAGGGTGGGAGCTCCTACAATGAGCAGTTCTTC
>TRBV6-5|15|once|TRBJ2-3|TRBD1
CASSYSGTGSDTQYF
TGTGCCAGCAGTTACTCGGGGACAGGGAGCGATACGCAGTATTTT
>TRBV5-6|15|once|TRBJ1-2|TRBD1
CASSFRQGIFYGYTF
TGTGCCAGCAGCTTCCGACAGGGAATCTTTTATGGCTACACCTTC
>TRBV5-4|15|few|TRBJ1-2|TRBD1
CASSPNPGQSYGYTF
TGTGCCAGCAGCCCCAACCCGGGACAGAGCTATGGCTACACCTTC
>TRBV10-3|15|NA|TRBJ2-7|TRBD1
CATTSGQGGLYEQYF
TGTGCCACAACCTCCGGACAGGGAGGATTATACGAGCAGTACTTC
>TRBV19|15|NA|TRBJ1-5|NA
CASRGEQYSNQPQHF
TGTGCCAGTAGGGGAGAACAGTATAGCAATCAGCCCCAGCATTTT
>TRBV7-2|15|few|TRBJ1-6|NA
CASSLQGSQGSPLHF
TGTGCCAGCAGCCTTCAGGGAAGTCAGGGATCACCCCTCCACTTT
>TRBV11-2|14|NA|TRBJ2-3|NA
CASSSGVGTDTQYF
TGTGCCAGCAGCTCGGGAGTAGGAACAGATACGCAGTATTTT
>TRBV20-1|11|NA|TRBJ2-1|NA
CSASKNNEQFF
TGCAGTGCTAGTAAGAACAATGAGCAGTTCTTC
>TRBV6-1|15|few|TRBJ2-7|TRBD1
CASSLGTGKGYEQYF
TGTGCCAGCAGTCTAGGGACAGGAAAAGGGTACGAGCAGTACTTC
>TRBV5-1|16|NA|TRBJ1-1|NA
CASSLAAGGASTEAFF
TGCGCCAGCAGCTTGGCGGCTGGGGGCGCGAGCACTGAAGCTTTCTTT
>TRBV6-5|17|NA|TRBJ2-7|TRBD2
CASSYSRTSGSSYEQYF
TGTGCCAGCAGTTACTCCCGGACTAGCGGGTCCTCCTACGAGCAGTACTTC
>TRBV19|14|NA|TRBJ2-7|NA
CASTRGSSSYEQYF
TGTGCCAGTACGCGCGGCTCAAGCTCCTACGAGCAGTACTTC
>TRBV9|15|once|TRBJ2-2|NA
CASSQEGVGTGELFF
TGTGCCAGCAGCCAAGAGGGGGTCGGCACCGGGGAGCTGTTTTTT
>TRBV29-1|13|NA|TRBJ2-5|NA
CSVVFVVGETQYF
TGCAGCGTTGTGTTTGTAGTAGGCGAGACCCAGTACTTC